This paragraph covers one T cell receptor beta chain sequence. Its antigen target is currently unknown. The cohort comprised approximately 700 healthy bone marrow donors. At the time of sampling, every cohort member was nominally healthy, though immune exposures that went unrecorded were likely present. The donor was CMV seronegative and belonged to the group of around 350 seronegative cohort members. A peripheral blood sample was collected from each donor, and TCR beta sequencing was performed on peripheral blood mononuclear cells. Genomic DNA was extracted from the blood cell samples with the Qiagen DNeasy Blood Extraction Kit. Library creation used the immunoSEQ multiplex PCR assay. For the multiplex PCR, a mixture combining 60 forward primers for TCR Vbeta segments and 13 reverse primers for TCR Jbeta segments was used. The CDR3 region of rearranged TCR beta genes was amplified from genomic DNA with a multiplex PCR assay. On the Illumina HiSeq System, the amplified TCR beta libraries were sequenced as 87-base-pair reads. As for the original processing: Across the 500 to 750 repertoires, a later analysis counted some 80 million unique TCR beta chains, approximately 10 million of which were shared by at least two donors. A nearest-neighbor algorithm error-corrected the raw reads and collapsed the reads into unique sequences, merging closely related sequences to remove PCR and sequencing errors. Alignment of CDR3 sequences to IMGT reference sequences was used to assign V, D and J gene segments. For a sequence to be retained, a match of at least six nucleotides was required to both a V gene segment and a J gene segment. A rearrangement counted as productive if the CDR3 had no stop codons and remained in frame with V and J, and every other rearrangement counted as non-productive. CDR3 was defined by IMGT convention, running from the second conserved V-encoded cysteine to the conserved J-encoded phenylalanine. The earlier analysis of some 540 of the donors excluded any sequence lacking an unambiguous match to a single V gene segment. In an earlier analysis of roughly 500 of the donors, V segments were called functional above 56.7% productive rearrangements and were called segregating when the between-donor standard deviation exceeded 5%. A statistical classification framework was built for diagnosing cytomegalovirus status from the catalog of TCR beta chain sequences. A later analysis assigned V and J genes by comparing TCR nucleotide sequences with IMGT/GENE-DB human TR gene sequences. The TCRdist pipeline was used in a later analysis to assign CDR3 sequences and most-parsimonious VDJ recombination scenarios. In a later analysis, every TCR beta chain was defined by the combination of its CDR3 amino acid sequence and its V-gene family, and reads without a unique V-gene family were dropped. As a way to deal with suspected cross-contamination and a sequencing artifact, a later analysis dropped over 550 nucleotide sequences that were highly shared and had low generation probability. For each public chain, a later analysis derived a clonal expansion index from normalized ranks of inferred template counts within each repertoire. In a later analysis, generation probabilities were computed using a VDJ recombination model fitted to out-of-frame rearrangements, and the results were checked against IGoR. In a later analysis, TCR-TCR, TCR-HLA and TCR-CMV co-occurrence was scored with hypergeometric tests, and a repertoire-size bias correction was applied to TCR pairs. False discovery rates were estimated in a later analysis by permuting HLA or CMV assignments 20 times. In a later analysis, co-occurring TCRs were grouped with DBSCAN, and TCRdist sequence similarity was added when clustering was performed within HLA-allele-positive subsets. For co-occurrence clustering, repertoires with fewer than 30,000 or more than 120,000 public chains were excluded, along with several repertoires with anomalous nucleotide sharing. The table comes from immuneACCESS by way of TCRdb, which keeps in-frame sequences with V and J called. Part of the clones is missing from these tables; in studies checked, under half for an unresolved V gene and the rest for unknown reasons. V, J and clone size reflect that table, while D and trimming were determined from the DNA. The sample's table lists a count of approximately 30,000 clones. Together, the top ten hold around 3.4% of the sample.

The data were obtained in a study of cytomegalovirus exposure and HLA in healthy donors (dated by TCRdb to about 2017). With regard to the full study: An earlier analysis of roughly 500 of the donors reported approximately 290 Gb of sequence data and approximately 110 million unique TCR beta sequences from approximately 180 million T cells. Of the roughly 400 genotyped donors, roughly 80% were placed in the genetic ancestry cluster associated with self-reported Caucasian donors. To predict cytomegalovirus infection status, the study brought together high-throughput TCR immunosequencing, statistical association of individual TCRs with disease status, and machine learning. The study used immunosequencing to profile the T cell repertoires of 670 or so subjects and linked those repertoires to cytomegalovirus serostatus. Both class I and class II loci were covered by HLA typing, at four-digit resolution. Approximately 310 gigabases of sequencing data and 70 million to 100 million unique TCR sequences made up an early release that covered approximately 700 HLA-typed donors. An earlier analysis of several hundred of the donors used high-throughput TCR beta sequencing to judge whether each TCR beta V gene segment behaved as functional or pseudogenic. Alongside the repertoire data, information on donor age, sex, ethnicity and CMV serostatus was compiled. In a later analysis, previously published TCR beta repertoires from 500 to 750 donors were re-analyzed and high-resolution HLA genotyping was added so that TCR occurrence patterns could be studied. All discovery cohort repertoires had been generated on a single sequencing platform. Along with the approximately 700-subject first cohort, a separate validation cohort of 120 different subjects was used. Among under 450 genotyped donors of the cohort, an average of approximately 250,000 unique TCR beta nucleotide sequences were sequenced per donor, 15% to 20% of them non-productive. Rather than drawing on any new phenotypic data, the later analysis identified candidate immune exposures from TCR beta sequences and the way those sequences occurred across donors. The study aimed to test whether cataloging public T cell receptors could reveal signatures of past pathogen exposure. A later genetic analysis used genome-wide SNP genotypes for about 65% of the 666 donors, treating that subset as a discovery cohort. Four or five DR-DQ haplotypes were treated as single units for association and clustering because of strong linkage in the cohort. The number of donors typed differed by locus, with roughly 629-640 for A, B, C, DRB1 and DQB1, around 520 for DQA1, some 570 for DPA1, and around 460 for DPB1.

The study at large found these results: The earlier analysis of about 600 of the donors excluded some 15 rarely observed V segments, including chromosome 9 orphons, because counts were too low. V-gene and J-gene trimming of TCR beta chains was associated with a missense DCLRE1C variant in a later genetic analysis, and the association was replicated in an independent cohort. While some public TCRs were present in many individuals, most TCR sequences turned up only very rarely across donors. According to a later analysis, parvovirus B19, influenza, CMV and Epstein-Barr virus appeared linked to several top co-occurrence clusters. It was suggested by the authors that the approach could potentially be generalized to other disease states and immunological phenotypes. Correlated functional status among segregating V segments might reflect linkage disequilibrium, but an unknown experimental factor could not be ruled out. In a later analysis, HLA-associated TCR beta chains were found to be more clonally expanded and to have lower generation probabilities than equally common non-associated chains. According to a later genetic analysis, donors in an Asian-associated ancestry cluster had fewer N-insertions in productive TCRs than the approximately 650-donor mean. When HLA alleles, especially DR and DQ, strongly co-occurred, TCR associations were difficult to assign to individual alleles. The classifier was reported to diagnose cytomegalovirus status with high specificity and sensitivity in both the original cohort and the validation cohort. A group of highly shared sequence variants was considered likely to be a technical artifact of the sequencing pipeline. In a later analysis, most CMV-associated TCR beta chains were found to appear HLA-restricted, with HLA associations seemingly driven largely by CMV exposure. Sequencing depth was assumed to be roughly uniform across donors in the presence/absence analyses, though that assumption may not hold. Because some donors lacked HLA typing at each locus, the association tests relied only on the typed subset. In a later analysis, 16,951 TCR beta sequences were associated with specific HLA alleles at a false discovery rate of 0.05. The only immune exposure information available for the cohort was CMV serostatus. Three of the identified cytomegalovirus-associated TCR beta chains were confirmed in vitro to be specific for cytomegalovirus antigens. In this cohort, only TCR beta chains were sequenced, and detectable features were limited by the absence of alpha or paired-chain data. The study listed approximately 150 TCR beta chains as associated with cytomegalovirus. A later analysis found that TCR association rates varied across HLA loci, with DRB1 alleles showing the most associated TCRs and HLA-C alleles the fewest. A further reported finding was that TCR beta sequences accurately predicted the HLA-A and HLA-B alleles for most subjects in the first cohort. In an earlier analysis of fewer than 700 of the donors, most TCR beta V segments appeared in productive rearrangements about 87% or about 30% of the time, broadly matching IMGT annotations.

The TCR originated in a middle-aged man in good health and CMV-seronegative. The sequenced material came from PBMCs.

The DNA reads as follows: TGTGCCAGCTCACCGGACGGGGGCTATGGCTACACCTTC. It codes for CASSPDGGYGYTF. The chain employs TRBV18 and TRBJ1-2; matching of 5 bases hints at TRBD1 as the D gene. Trimming at the junction amounts to 3 bases on V and 4 bases on J, and the germline ends lie 9 bases apart. The germline V gene specifies KGHSH as CDR1 and LQKENI as CDR2. Including the terminal cysteine and phenylalanine, the CDR3 comprises 13 residues. Only the CDR3 region is kept as DNA, spanning 39 bases read in frame from base 1.